This TCR beta chain emerged from a study of response to subunit inactivated influenza vaccine. Regarding the study as a whole: Each seasonal influenza vaccination, the authors suggested, recruits few new T cells.

The length of the CDR3 is 15 residues. Germline V lookup: CDR1 MNHEY, CDR2 SVGAGI. V lost 2 bases to trimming and J lost 2 bases, with 7 bases between them. This clonotype has just a few counts. Its target is unknown. TCRdb re-called the RT-PCR reads through MiXCR, storing one row per CDR3 protein. The sample records hundreds of thousands of distinct CDR3 sequences, roughly 8.2% being singletons. The clonotype comes from a man aged 45 to 75 who received an inactivated influenza vaccine. The sample consisted of PBMCs from blood, taken roughly 24 months after vaccination. The V call is TRBV6-5, the J call TRBJ2-6; possible D gene TRBD1, 5 bases. The chain's CDR3 is CASSYGAPGANVLTF. CDR3 nucleotide sequence: TGTGCCAGCAGTTACGGGGCACCTGGGGCCAACGTCCTGACTTTC.